This T cell receptor beta chain was observed in a study of OX40 agonist ivuxolimab in advanced cancers. General study points: Clonal expansion was seen in CD4+ and CD8+ blood T cells by week 6 at 0.1 to 3.0 mg/kg. Some nonresponders additionally presented with little normalized T-cell clonal expansion. Among the lowest levels of clonal expansion were found in partial responders at 0.1-3.0 mg/kg. Antigen specificity of clonally expanded peripheral T cells was not established.

CDR1 is MDHEN and CDR2 is SYDVKM in the germline V gene. CDR3 length: 13 residues. The V end lost 5 bases, the J end lost 6 bases, and 14 bases lay between the germline ends. Only in-frame clones appear in the TCRdb table, and some are missing; sequencing was by immunoSEQ multiplex PCR. Counted here are about 83,000 clones, 84% occurring once; the ten biggest clones make up around 1.5%. Regarding this clone: Its specificity is not known.

The chain couples TRBV28 to TRBJ2-7; a weak D match, TRBD2 (5 bases). This TCR was recovered from an adult with an advanced solid tumor such as melanoma, head and neck, liver or kidney cancer. This material consisted of CD4+ or CD8+ T cells sorted from blood, taken in a trial of the OX40 agonist ivuxolimab. DNA for the CDR3: TGTGCCAGCAGTCACATCCGGGAAACCGAGCAGTACTTC. As protein: CASSHIRETEQYF.